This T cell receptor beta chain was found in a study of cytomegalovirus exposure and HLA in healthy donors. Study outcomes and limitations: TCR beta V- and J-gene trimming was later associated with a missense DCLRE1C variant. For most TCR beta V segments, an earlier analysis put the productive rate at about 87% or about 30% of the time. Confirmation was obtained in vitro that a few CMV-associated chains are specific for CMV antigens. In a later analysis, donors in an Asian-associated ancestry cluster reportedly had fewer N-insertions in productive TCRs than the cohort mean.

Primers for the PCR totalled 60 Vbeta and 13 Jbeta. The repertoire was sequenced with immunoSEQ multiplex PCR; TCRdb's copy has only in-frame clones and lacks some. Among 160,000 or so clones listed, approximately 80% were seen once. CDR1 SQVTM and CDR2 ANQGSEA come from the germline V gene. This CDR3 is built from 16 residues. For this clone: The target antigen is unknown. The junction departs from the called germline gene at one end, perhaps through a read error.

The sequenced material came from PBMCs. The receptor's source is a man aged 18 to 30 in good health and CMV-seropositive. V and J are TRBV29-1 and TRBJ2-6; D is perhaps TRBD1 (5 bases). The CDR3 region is CSVDLPTPSGANGLTF. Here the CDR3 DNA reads TGCAGCGTTGATCTGCCGACACCCTCTGGGGCCAACGGCCTGACTTTC.